This T cell receptor (beta chain) was identified during a study of CD8+ T cells in alopecia areata. Overall study: Patients in the treated group were given tofacitinib by mouth, 5 to 10 mg twice a day. Study-wide results and limits: Scalp samples also yield sequences from resident alphabeta T cells of normal skin. The study found higher clonality in lesional than normal scalp, especially in alopecia totalis/universalis.

The sequencing template was cDNA reverse transcribed from extracted RNA. Sequencing was performed with immunoSEQ multiplex PCR; in TCRdb, only in-frame clones are kept and a portion is missing. The sample has over 150,000 clones, around three fifths seen once. Germline V gene lookup returns CDR1 SSHAT and CDR2 FNYEAQ (reference sequence). This CDR3 has 13 amino acids. Deletions cut 2 bases from V and 3 bases from J, with 8 bases between. In regard to this clone: The antigen is undetermined.

Treatment denoted: oral pan-JAK inhibitor, 5-10 mg twice daily. Lesional scalp tissue (obtained by punch biopsy) and peripheral blood were collected from alopecia areata patients. J is TRBJ2-7 and V is TRBV7-7; D unresolved. This specimen consisted of CD8+ T cells sorted from blood, obtained at week 24, from a patient treated with tofacitinib. This TCR was sampled from a human donor with alopecia areata. The CDR3: CASSLQADYEQYF. For the CDR3, the DNA is TGTGCCAGCAGCTTACAGGCGGACTACGAGCAGTACTTC.